Below are 20 T cell receptor beta chains sequenced from a single sample in a study of neurological immune-mediated disorders. One entry per CDR3 protein, called by TCRdb with MiXCR from the 5' RACE reads. The table shows approximately 50,000 distinct CDR3 sequences, with 7% to 10% occurring only once. The time point is: longitudinal time-point 3. The sequencing sample was made of PBMCs. All receptors come from a woman aged 40 to 55 in good health.

This clonotype was recorded at least ten times. The chain is built from TRBV20-1 and TRBJ2-1; 7 bases map to TRBD2. CDR3 length: 14 residues. Germline trimming cut 5 bases from V and 1 base from J; bases unmatched to any gene: 5. CDR1 DFQATT and CDR2 SNEGSKA come from the germline V gene (reference sequence). The CDR3 spells CSAAGDGSYNEQFF. In nucleotides, the CDR3 is TGCAGTGCTGCGGGGGACGGATCCTACAATGAGCAGTTCTTC.

This clonotype was counted many times. J is TRBJ2-1 and V is TRBV18, with 7 bases matching TRBD1. The CDR3 covers 13 residues. Germline V gene data show CDR1 as KGHSH and CDR2 as LQKENI. With V trimmed by 0 bases and J by 7 bases, 0 bases remained unmatched. CDR3 sequence reads: CASSPPGQNEQFF. Written as DNA, the CDR3 is TGTGCCAGCTCACCACCGGGACAGAATGAGCAGTTCTTC. Based on the CDR3 plus reference TRBV18 and TRBJ2-1, the full variable domain is NAGVMQNPRHLVRRRGQEARLRCSPMKGHSHVYWYRQLPEEGLKFMVYLQKENIIDESGMPKERFSAEFPKEGPSILRIQQVVRGDSAAYFCASSPPGQNEQFFGPGTRLTVL.

This clonotype was recorded many times. The rearrangement joins TRBV7-2 to TRBJ2-5; maybe TRBD1 (7 bases). CDR1 and CDR2 (germline): SGHTA, FQGNSA. V was trimmed by 5 bases and J by 6 bases, leaving 25 bases between them. The CDR3 runs 17 residues. CDR3 region: CASSQTGRGITLQTQYF. CDR3 in DNA: TGTGCCAGCAGCCAGACAGGGCGGGGAATAACCCTCCAGACCCAGTACTTC.

The table lists this clonotype with many counts. V and J are TRBV5-6 and TRBJ2-2; 10 bases agree with TRBD1. The CDR3 has 16 residues. V gave up 5 bases and J gave up 3 bases; unmatched junction bases: 7. Germline V gene data show CDR1 as SGHDT and CDR2 as YYEEEE. CDR3 in amino acids: CASSLLGTGDTGELFF. CDR3 DNA: TGTGCCAGCAGTCTTCTAGGGACAGGGGACACCGGGGAGCTGTTTTTT.

This clonotype has at least ten counts. CDR3 sequence reads: CASSRTNRDRGRETQYF. For the CDR3, the DNA is TGCGCCAGCAGCCGGACAAACAGGGACAGGGGGCGAGAGACCCAGTACTTC. The chain recombines TRBV5-1 with TRBJ2-5; 12 bases align to TRBD1. Trimming removed 4 bases from V and 4 bases from J; junction bases left unmatched: 11. CDR3 size: 17 residues. Germline V gives CDR1 SGHRS, CDR2 YFSETQ.

With respect to this clonotype: Just one base apart from a much larger clone, this may be a read error. The chain uses TRBV7-2 and TRBJ1-5, with D possibly TRBD1 on 5 matching bases. The V gene lost 2 bases and the J gene lost 6 bases, with 14 bases spanning the gap. Germline values: CDR1 SGHTA, CDR2 FQGNSA. The CDR3 has 15 residues. CDR3 sequence reads: CASSLRLVGVQPQHF. The CDR3 DNA is TGTGCCAGCAGCTTACGGCTCGTGGGGGTTCAGCCCCAGCATTTT.

This clonotype was recorded a few times. This clone may be a read error of a much larger clone one base away. The rearrangement joins TRBV3-1 to TRBJ1-2, with D hard to call. The germline CDR1 and CDR2 sequences are LGHDT and YNNKEL (reference sequence). This CDR3 region has 13 residues. CDR3 residues: CVSSQDLVAGYTF. For the CDR3, the DNA is TGTGTCAGCAGCCAAGATCTGGTCGCCGGCTACACCTTC.

This clonotype was detected many times. The chain is built from TRBV20-1 and TRBJ2-2, with D tentatively TRBD2 (6 bases). The CDR3 is made up of 15 amino acids. The germline V gene encodes CDR1 DFQATT and CDR2 SNEGSKA (reference sequence). V was shortened by 3 bases and J by 2 bases, with 13 bases between the two germline ends. Written as DNA, the CDR3 is TGCAGTGCTAGGGGGGGAGCTTCTAACACCGGGGAGCTGTTTTTT. Its translation: CSARGGASNTGELFF.

In the case of this clonotype: A much larger clone lies a single base off, so this may be a read error. The chain joins TRBV12-3 or TRBV12-4 to TRBJ1-1, with a tentative D call TRBD1 (5 bases). The CDR3 spans 16 residues. The CDR3 loop reads CASSARAPTLGTEALF. CDR3 DNA sequence: TGTGCCAGCTCCGCCAGGGCCCCTACCCTAGGAACTGAAGCTTTATTT.

This clonotype was observed a handful of times. The chain joins TRBV10-1 to TRBJ1-1; 9 bases line up with TRBD1. The CDR3 extends over 14 amino acids. V was clipped by 6 bases and J by 4 bases; unmatched bases: 6. Germline-derived CDR1 and CDR2 are WNHNN and SYGVQD (reference sequence). CDR3 nucleotides: TGCGCCAGCAGCCGGACAGGGGTGGGCACTGAAGCTTTCTTT. Encoded protein: CASSRTGVGTEAFF.

This clonotype was observed a few times. This chain uses TRBV20-1 with TRBJ1-4, with D possibly being TRBD1 (6 bases). CDR3 length equals 15 residues. Trimming cost V 1 base and J 8 bases, with 17 bases left between them. Germline assignment: CDR1 DFQATT and CDR2 SNEGSKA (reference sequence). CDR3 sequence (DNA): TGCAGTGCTAGAGTTGGCGGCAGGGGAACGGAAAAACTGTTTTTT. As protein: CSARVGGRGTEKLFF.

This clonotype was counted a few times. The CDR3 protein is CASSLEATSPLHF. DNA of the CDR3: TGTGCCAGCAGCTTAGAGGCCACTTCACCCCTCCACTTT. The V call is TRBV7-2, the J call TRBJ1-6; no clear D gene. The CDR3 is 13 residues long. Trimming cost V 1 base and J 9 bases, with 7 bases left between them. The germline gives CDR1 SGHTA, CDR2 FQGNSA.

At least ten counts were recorded for this clonotype. The chain uses TRBV20-1 and TRBJ2-7; 8 nucleotides align to TRBD2. The CDR3 loop spans 15 amino acids. J lost 2 bases, V lost 0 bases, and 6 bases had no gene match. The V gene's germline CDR1 is DFQATT and CDR2 SNEGSKA (reference sequence). The CDR3 reads CSARDLTGGPYEQYF. DNA for the CDR3: TGCAGTGCTAGAGATCTAACGGGAGGGCCCTACGAGCAGTACTTC.

The CDR3 loop is CSVEGETGGGSGVTYEQYF. DNA for the CDR3: TGCAGCGTTGAAGGCGAGACAGGGGGAGGGAGCGGGGTTACCTACGAGCAGTACTTC. The rearrangement uses TRBV29-1 and TRBJ2-7, with TRBD1 identical over 9 bases. The CDR3 extends over 19 amino acids. V dropped 1 base and J dropped 2; count of bases not matched to a gene: 18. Germline V CDR1 and CDR2: SQVTM, ANQGSEA.

This clonotype appeared many times. The V and J genes are TRBV12-3 or TRBV12-4 and TRBJ1-2; D is perhaps TRBD1 (5 bases). V was trimmed by 2 bases and J by 8 bases, leaving 18 bases between them. The CDR3 loop spans 15 amino acids. The CDR3 region has the DNA TGTGCCAGCAGTTTATCTACGACGGCGGGGCGGGGCTACACCTTC. It encodes CASSLSTTAGRGYTF.

This clonotype has ten or more counts. This chain connects TRBV7-8 to TRBJ2-5, with D maybe TRBD1 (6 bases). The germline V gene encodes CDR1 SGHVS and CDR2 FQNEAQ. V shed 6 bases and J shed 2 bases, with 7 bases lying between them. The CDR3 totals 12 residues. The CDR3 is CASRGQQETQYF. In nucleotides, the CDR3 is TGTGCCAGCAGAGGACAGCAAGAGACCCAGTACTTC.

This clonotype was seen many times. Here the CDR3 reads CASSLEQRETQYF. The CDR3 DNA reads as TGTGCCAGCAGCTTAGAACAACGGGAGACCCAGTACTTC. This chain links TRBV7-3 with TRBJ2-5; no reliable D call. Between the trimmed V and J ends, which lost 2 bases and 5 bases, there was a span of 9 bases. There are 13 residues in the CDR3. Germline CDR1 and CDR2: SGHTA and FQGTGA.

This clonotype has at least ten counts. This chain links TRBV6-6 with TRBJ2-2; the match to TRBD2 covers 10 bases. V lost 8 bases, J lost 4 bases, and 7 bases stayed unmatched. This CDR3 comprises 15 residues. Germline V gene data show CDR1 as MNHNY and CDR2 as SVGAGI (reference sequence). The CDR3 here is CASRGTSAGTGELFF. In DNA form, the CDR3 reads TGTGCCAGCCGCGGGACTAGCGCCGGCACCGGGGAGCTGTTTTTT.

This clonotype was counted ten times or more. The chain employs TRBV6-6 and TRBJ1-1; 7 bases align to TRBD1. V lost 5 bases and J lost 8; bases outside the gene matches: 5. The CDR3 spans 12 residues. Per germline, CDR1 MNHNY and CDR2 SVGAGI (reference sequence). The CDR3 region has the DNA TGTGCCAGCAGTATCAGGGGGGGAGAAGCTTTCTTT. Translated, it gives CASSIRGGEAFF.

This clonotype was detected ten times or more. The CDR3 DNA is TGCGCCAGCAGCCAAGAGGTACCAGGGGCAGGTTATTTGAACACTGAAGCTTTCTTT. This gives the protein CASSQEVPGAGYLNTEAFF. The chain couples TRBV4-3 to TRBJ1-1; D perhaps matches TRBD1 (6 bases). The CDR3 length is 19 residues. Trimming stripped 0 bases from V and 0 bases from J, with 20 bases between. In germline, CDR1 is LGHNA, CDR2 YSLEER.